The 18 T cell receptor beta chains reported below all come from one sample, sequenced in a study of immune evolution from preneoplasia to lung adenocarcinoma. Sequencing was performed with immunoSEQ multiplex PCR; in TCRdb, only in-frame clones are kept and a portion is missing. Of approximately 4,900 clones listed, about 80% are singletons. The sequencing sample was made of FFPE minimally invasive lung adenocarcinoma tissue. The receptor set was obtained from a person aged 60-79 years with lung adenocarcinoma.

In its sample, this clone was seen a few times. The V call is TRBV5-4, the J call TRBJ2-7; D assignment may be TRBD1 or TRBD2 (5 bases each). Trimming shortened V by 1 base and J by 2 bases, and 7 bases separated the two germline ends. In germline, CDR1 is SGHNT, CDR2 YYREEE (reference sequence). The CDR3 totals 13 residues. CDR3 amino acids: CASSLRGAYEQYF. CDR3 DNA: TGTGCCAGCAGCTTGAGGGGAGCCTACGAGCAGTACTTC.

CDR3 sequence (DNA): TGTGCCAGCAGACGGGACAGGGGGAGTACTGAAGCTTTCTTT. The encoded protein is CASRRDRGSTEAFF. The V gene is TRBV7-2, the J gene TRBJ1-1; 11 positions match TRBD1. Germline V lookup: CDR1 SGHTA, CDR2 FQGNSA. The CDR3 is 14 residues long. Unmatched junction bases numbered 5, after V lost 6 bases and J lost 5 bases.

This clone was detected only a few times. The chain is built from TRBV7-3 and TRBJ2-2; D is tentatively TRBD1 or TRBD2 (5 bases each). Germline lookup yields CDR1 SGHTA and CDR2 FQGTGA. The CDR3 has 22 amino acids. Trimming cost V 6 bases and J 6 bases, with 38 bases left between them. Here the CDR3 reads CASSHQPGPASKNLGKSGELFF. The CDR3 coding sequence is TGTGCCAGCAGTCACCAGCCGGGACCCGCTTCTAAGAATCTGGGTAAGTCCGGGGAGCTGTTTTTT.

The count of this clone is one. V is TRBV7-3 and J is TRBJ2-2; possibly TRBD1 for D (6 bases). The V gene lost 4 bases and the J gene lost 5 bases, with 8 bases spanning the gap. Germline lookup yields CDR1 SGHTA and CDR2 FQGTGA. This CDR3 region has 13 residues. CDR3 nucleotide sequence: TGTGCCAGCAGCTCTACAGGGACCGGGGAGCTGTTTTTT. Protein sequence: CASSSTGTGELFF.

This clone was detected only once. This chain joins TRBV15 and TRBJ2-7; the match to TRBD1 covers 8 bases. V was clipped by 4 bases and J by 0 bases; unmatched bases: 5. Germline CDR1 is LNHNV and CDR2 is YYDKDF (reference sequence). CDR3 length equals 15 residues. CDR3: CATSTDRASSYEQYF. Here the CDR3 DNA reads TGTGCCACCAGCACGGACAGGGCGAGCTCCTACGAGCAGTACTTC.

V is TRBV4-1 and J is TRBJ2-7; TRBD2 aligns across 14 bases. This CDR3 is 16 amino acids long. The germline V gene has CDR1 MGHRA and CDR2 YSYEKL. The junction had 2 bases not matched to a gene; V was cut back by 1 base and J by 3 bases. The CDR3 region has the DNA TGCGCCAGCAGCCAAGGGGGGACTAGCGGGGGCTACGAGCAGTACTTC. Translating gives CASSQGGTSGGYEQYF.

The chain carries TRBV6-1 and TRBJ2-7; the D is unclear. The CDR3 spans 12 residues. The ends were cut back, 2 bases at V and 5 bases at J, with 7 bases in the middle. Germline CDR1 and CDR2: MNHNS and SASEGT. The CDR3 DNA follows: TGTGCCAGCAGTGAACCAGGACACGAGCAGTACTTC. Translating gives CASSEPGHEQYF.

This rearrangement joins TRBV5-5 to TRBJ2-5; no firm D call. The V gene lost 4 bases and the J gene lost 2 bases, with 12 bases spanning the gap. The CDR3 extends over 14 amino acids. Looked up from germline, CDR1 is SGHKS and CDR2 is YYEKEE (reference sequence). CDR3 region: CASSRRAAQETQYF. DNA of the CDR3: TGTGCCAGCAGCCGCCGAGCTGCTCAAGAGACCCAGTACTTC.

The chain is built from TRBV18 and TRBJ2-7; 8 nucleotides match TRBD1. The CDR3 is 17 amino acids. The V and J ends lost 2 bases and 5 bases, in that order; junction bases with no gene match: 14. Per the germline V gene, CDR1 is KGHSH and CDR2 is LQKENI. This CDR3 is CASSPNARTGFNHEQYF. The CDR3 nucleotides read TGTGCCAGCTCACCAAACGCGAGGACAGGGTTTAATCACGAGCAGTACTTC.

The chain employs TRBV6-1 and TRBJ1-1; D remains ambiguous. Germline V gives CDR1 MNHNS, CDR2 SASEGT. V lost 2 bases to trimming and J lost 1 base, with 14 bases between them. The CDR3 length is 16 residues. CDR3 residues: CASSEPYQLGNTEAFF. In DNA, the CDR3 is TGTGCCAGCAGTGAACCCTACCAACTTGGGAACACTGAAGCTTTCTTT.

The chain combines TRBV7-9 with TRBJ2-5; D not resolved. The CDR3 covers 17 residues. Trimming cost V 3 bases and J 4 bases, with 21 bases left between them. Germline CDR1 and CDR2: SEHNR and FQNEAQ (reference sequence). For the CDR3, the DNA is TGTGCCAGCAGCTTCAGCTCCAACATGGGTTCAAGAGAGACCCAGTACTTC. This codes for CASSFSSNMGSRETQYF.

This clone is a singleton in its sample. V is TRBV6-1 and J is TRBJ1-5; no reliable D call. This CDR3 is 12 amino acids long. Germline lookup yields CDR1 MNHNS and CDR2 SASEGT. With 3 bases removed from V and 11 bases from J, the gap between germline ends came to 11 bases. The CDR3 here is CASSDAGRSQHF. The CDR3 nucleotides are TGTGCCAGCAGTGACGCGGGCAGGTCCCAGCATTTT.

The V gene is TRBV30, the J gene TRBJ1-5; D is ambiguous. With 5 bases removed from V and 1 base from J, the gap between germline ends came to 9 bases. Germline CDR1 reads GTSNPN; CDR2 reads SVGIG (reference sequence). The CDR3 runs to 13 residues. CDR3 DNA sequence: TGTGCCTGGGGCGGGATGAGCAATCAGCCCCAGCATTTT. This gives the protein CAWGGMSNQPQHF. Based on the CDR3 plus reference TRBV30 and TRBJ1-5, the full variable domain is SQTIHQWPATLVQPVGSPLSLECTVEGTSNPNLYWYRQAAGRGLQLLFYSVGIGQISSEVPQNLSASRPQDRQFILSSKKLLLSDSGFYLCAWGGMSNQPQHFGDGTRLSIL.

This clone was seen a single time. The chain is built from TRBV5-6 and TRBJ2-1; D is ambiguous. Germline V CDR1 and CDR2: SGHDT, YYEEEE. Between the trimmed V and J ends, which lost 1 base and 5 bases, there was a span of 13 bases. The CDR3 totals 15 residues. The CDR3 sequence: CASSLLGISDNEQFF. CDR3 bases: TGTGCCAGCAGCTTGCTGGGAATATCGGACAATGAGCAGTTCTTC.

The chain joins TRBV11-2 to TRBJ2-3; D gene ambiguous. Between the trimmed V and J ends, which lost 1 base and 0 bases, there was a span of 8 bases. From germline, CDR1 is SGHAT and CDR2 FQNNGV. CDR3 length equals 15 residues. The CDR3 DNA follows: TGTGCCAGCAGCTTAGTCGGGCATAGCACAGATACGCAGTATTTT. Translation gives CASSLVGHSTDTQYF.

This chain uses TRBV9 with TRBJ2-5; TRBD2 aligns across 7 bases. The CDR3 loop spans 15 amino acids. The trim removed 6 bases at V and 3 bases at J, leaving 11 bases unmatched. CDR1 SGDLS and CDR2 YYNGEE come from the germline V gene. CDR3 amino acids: CASTSLGGNKETQYF. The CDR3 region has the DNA TGTGCCAGCACCTCCCTCGGGGGGAACAAAGAGACCCAGTACTTC.

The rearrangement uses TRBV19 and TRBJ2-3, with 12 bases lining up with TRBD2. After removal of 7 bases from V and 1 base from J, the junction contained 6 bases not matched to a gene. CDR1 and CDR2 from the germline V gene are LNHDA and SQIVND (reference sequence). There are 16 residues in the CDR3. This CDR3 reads CASTPSGGARTDTQYF. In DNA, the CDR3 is TGTGCCAGTACCCCTAGCGGGGGGGCACGCACAGATACGCAGTATTTT.

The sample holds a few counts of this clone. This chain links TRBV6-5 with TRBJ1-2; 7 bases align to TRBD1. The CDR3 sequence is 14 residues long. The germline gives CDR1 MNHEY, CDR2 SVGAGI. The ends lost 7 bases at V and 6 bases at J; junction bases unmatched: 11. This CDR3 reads CASNRLGGANGYTF. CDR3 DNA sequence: TGTGCCAGCAACCGATTAGGGGGCGCGAATGGCTACACCTTC.